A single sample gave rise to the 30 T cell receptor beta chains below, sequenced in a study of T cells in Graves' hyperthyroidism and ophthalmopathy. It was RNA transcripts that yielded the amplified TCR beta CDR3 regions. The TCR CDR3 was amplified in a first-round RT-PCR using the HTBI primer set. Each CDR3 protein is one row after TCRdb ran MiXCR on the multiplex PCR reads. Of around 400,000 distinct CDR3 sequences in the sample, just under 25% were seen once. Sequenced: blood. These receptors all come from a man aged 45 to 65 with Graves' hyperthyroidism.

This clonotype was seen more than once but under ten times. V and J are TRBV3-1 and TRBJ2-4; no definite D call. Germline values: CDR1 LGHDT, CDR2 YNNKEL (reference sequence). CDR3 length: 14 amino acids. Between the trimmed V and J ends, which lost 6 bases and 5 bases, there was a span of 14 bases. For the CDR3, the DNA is TGTGCCAGCAGTCAGCCCGGTTGGGAAAACATTCAGTACTTC. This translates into CASSQPGWENIQYF.

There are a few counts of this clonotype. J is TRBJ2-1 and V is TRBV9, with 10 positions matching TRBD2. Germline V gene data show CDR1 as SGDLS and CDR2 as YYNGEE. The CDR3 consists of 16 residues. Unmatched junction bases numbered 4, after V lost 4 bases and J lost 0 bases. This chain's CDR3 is CASSPSGSISYNEQFF. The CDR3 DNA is TGTGCCAGCAGCCCTAGCGGGAGTATCTCCTACAATGAGCAGTTCTTC.

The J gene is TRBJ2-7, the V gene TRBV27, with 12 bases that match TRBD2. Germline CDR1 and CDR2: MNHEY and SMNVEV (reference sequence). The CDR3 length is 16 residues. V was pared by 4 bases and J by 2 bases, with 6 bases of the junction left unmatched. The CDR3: CASSSRLAGDAYEQYF. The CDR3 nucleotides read TGTGCCAGCAGTTCCAGACTAGCGGGAGACGCCTACGAGCAGTACTTC.

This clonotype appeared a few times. In nucleotides, the CDR3 is TGTGCCAGCAGCTCCCGTGCTGGGGGGAGCTACAATGAGCAGTTCTTC. Translating it yields CASSSRAGGSYNEQFF. The chain couples TRBV13 to TRBJ2-1; tentative D call: TRBD2 (6 bases). CDR3 size: 16 residues. With 4 bases removed from V and 3 bases from J, the gap between germline ends came to 16 bases. Germline CDR1 reads PRHDT; CDR2 reads FYEKMQ (reference sequence).

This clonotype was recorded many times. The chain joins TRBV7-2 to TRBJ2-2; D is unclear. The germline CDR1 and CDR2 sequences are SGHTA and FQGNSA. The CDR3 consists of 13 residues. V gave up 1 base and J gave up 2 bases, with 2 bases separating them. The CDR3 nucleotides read TGTGCCAGCAGCTTAGGAAACACCGGGGAGCTGTTTTTT. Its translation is CASSLGNTGELFF.

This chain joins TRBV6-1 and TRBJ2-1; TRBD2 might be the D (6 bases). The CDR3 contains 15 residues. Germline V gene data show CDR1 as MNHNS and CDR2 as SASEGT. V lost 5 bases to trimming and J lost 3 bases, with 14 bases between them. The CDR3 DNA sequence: TGTGCCAGCAGTTATCTGGGGAGGCACTACAATGAGCAGTTCTTC. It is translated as CASSYLGRHYNEQFF.

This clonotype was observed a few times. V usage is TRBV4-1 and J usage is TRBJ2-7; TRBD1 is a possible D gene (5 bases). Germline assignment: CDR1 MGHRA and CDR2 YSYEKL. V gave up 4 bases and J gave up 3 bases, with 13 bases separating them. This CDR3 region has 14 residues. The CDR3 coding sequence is TGCGCCAGCAGCCCGTCCCCAGGGTTCTACGAGCAGTACTTC. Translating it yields CASSPSPGFYEQYF.

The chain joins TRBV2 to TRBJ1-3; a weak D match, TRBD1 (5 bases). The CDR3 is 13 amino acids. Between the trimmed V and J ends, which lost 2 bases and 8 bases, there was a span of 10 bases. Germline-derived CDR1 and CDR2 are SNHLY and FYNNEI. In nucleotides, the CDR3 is TGTGCCAGCAGTGAACGACGGGGGTACACCATATATTTT. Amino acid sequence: CASSERRGYTIYF.

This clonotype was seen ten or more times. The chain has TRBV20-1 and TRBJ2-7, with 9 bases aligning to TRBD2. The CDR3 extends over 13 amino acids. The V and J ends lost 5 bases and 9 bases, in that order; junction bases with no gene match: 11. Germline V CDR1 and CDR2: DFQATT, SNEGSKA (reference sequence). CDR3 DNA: TGCAGTGCTCAACAGCCTAGCGGGAATGTGCAGTACTTC. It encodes CSAQQPSGNVQYF.

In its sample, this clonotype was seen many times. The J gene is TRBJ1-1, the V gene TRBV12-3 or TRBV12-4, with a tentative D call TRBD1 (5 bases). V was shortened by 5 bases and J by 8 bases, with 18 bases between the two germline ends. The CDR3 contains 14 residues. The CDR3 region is CASSPQGVPTEAFF. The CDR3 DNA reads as TGTGCCAGCAGTCCCCAGGGTGTACCAACAGAAGCTTTCTTT.

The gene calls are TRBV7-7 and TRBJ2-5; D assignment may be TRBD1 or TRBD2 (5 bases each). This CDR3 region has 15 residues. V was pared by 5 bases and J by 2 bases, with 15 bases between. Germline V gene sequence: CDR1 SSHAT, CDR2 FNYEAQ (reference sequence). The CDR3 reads CASSPNPGRQETQYF. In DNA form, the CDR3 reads TGTGCCAGCAGCCCAAATCCAGGGAGACAAGAGACCCAGTACTTC.

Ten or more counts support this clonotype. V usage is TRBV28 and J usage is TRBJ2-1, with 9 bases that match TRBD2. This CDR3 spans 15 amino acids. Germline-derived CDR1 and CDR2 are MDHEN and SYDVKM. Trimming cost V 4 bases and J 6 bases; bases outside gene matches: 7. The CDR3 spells CASSSAGGWGNEQFF. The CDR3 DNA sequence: TGTGCCAGCAGTTCAGCGGGAGGTTGGGGCAATGAGCAGTTCTTC.

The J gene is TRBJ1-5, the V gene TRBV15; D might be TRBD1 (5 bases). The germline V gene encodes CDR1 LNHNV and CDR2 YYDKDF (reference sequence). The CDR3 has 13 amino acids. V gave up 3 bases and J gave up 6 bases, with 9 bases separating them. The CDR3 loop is CATSSQGFQPQHF. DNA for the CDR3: TGTGCCACCAGCAGCCAGGGTTTTCAGCCCCAGCATTTT.

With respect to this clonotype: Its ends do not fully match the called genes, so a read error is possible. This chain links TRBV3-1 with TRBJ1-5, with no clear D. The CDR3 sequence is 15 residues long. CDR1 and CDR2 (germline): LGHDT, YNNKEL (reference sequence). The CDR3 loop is CTSSQDPISNQPQHF. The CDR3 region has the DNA TGTACCAGCAGCCAAGATCCAATTAGCAATCAGCCCCAGCATTTT.

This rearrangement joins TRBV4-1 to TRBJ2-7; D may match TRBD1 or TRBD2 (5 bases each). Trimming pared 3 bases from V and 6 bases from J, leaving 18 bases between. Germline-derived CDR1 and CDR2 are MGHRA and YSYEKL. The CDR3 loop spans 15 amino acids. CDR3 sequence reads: CASSHVGTAAGEQYF. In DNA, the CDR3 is TGCGCCAGCAGCCACGTCGGGACCGCGGCGGGCGAGCAGTACTTC.

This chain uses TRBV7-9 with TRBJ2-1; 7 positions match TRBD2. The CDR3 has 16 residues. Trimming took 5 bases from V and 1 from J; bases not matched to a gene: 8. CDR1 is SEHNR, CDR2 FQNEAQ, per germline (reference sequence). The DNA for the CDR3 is TGTGCCAGCAGCGACGTGCGCGGGAGTTCCTACAATGAGCAGTTCTTC. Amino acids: CASSDVRGSSYNEQFF.

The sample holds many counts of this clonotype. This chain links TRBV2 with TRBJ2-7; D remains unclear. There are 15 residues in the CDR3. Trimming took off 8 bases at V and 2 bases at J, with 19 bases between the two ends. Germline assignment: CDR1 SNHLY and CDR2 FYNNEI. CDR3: CASQHGSLGTYEQYF. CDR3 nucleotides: TGTGCCAGCCAGCACGGATCCCTGGGGACCTACGAGCAGTACTTC.

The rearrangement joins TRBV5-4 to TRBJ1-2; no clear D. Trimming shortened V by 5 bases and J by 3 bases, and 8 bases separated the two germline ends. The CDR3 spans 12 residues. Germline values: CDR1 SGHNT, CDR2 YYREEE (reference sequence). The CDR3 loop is CASSSPDYGYTF. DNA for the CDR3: TGTGCCAGCAGTTCTCCGGACTATGGCTACACCTTC.

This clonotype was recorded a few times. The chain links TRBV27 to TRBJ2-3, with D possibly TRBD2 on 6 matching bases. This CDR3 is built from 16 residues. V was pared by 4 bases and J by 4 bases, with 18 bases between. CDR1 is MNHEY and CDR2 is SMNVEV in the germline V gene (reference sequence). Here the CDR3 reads CASSYGQGGLADTQYF. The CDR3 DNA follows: TGTGCCAGCAGTTATGGCCAGGGAGGATTGGCAGATACGCAGTATTTT.

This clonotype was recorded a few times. CDR3 in amino acids: CASSRDRGWGTEAFF. The CDR3 DNA reads as TGTGCCAGCAGCCGGGACAGGGGCTGGGGCACTGAAGCTTTCTTT. V is TRBV2 and J is TRBJ1-1; the match to TRBD1 covers 10 bases. The germline V gene has CDR1 SNHLY and CDR2 FYNNEI. The CDR3 totals 15 residues. Germline trimming cut 6 bases from V and 4 bases from J; bases unmatched to any gene: 8.

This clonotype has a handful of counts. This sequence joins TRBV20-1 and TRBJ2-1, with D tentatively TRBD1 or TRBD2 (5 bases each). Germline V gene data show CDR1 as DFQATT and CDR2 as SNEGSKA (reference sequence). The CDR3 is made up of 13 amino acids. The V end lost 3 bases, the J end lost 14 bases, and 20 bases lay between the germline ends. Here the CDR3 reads CSASETGTLVKFF. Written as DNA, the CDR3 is TGCAGTGCTAGTGAGACCGGGACCCTAGTAAAGTTCTTC.

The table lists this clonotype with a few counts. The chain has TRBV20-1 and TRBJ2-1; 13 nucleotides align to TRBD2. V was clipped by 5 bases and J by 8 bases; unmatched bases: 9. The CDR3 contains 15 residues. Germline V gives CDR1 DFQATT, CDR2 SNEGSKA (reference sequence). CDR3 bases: TGCAGTGCTCCCCGGACTAGCGGGAGTGGGTATGAGCAGTTCTTC. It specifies CSAPRTSGSGYEQFF.

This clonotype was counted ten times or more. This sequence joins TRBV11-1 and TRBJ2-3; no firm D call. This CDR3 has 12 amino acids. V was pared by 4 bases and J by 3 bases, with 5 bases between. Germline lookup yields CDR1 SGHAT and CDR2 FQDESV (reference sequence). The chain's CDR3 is CASSSDTDTQYF. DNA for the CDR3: TGTGCCAGCAGCTCCGATACAGATACGCAGTATTTT.

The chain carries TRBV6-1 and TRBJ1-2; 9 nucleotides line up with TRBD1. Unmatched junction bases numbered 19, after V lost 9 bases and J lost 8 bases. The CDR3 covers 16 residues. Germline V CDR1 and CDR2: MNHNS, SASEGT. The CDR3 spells CASTKPGQGLLGGYTF. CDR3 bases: TGTGCCAGTACAAAACCGGGACAGGGTTTATTGGGCGGCTACACCTTC.

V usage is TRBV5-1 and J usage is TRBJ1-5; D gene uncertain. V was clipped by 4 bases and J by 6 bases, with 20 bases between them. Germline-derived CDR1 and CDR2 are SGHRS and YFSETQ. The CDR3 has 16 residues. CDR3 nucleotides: TGCGCCAGCAGCAGTGGCCTAGGCGGCTTAGCTCAGCCCCAGCATTTT. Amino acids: CASSSGLGGLAQPQHF.

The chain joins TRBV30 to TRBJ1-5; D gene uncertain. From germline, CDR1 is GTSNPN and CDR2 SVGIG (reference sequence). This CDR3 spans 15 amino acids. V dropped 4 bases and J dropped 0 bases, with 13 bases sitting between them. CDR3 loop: CAWTRAGVSNQPQHF. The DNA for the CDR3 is TGTGCCTGGACCAGAGCCGGGGTTAGCAATCAGCCCCAGCATTTT.

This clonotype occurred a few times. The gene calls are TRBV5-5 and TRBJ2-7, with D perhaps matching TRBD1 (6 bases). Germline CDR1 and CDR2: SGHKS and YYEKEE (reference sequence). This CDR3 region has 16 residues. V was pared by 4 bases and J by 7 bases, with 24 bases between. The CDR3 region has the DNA TGTGCCAGCAGCGACGTCCCTACAACAGGGAAGAAAGAGCAGTACTTC. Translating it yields CASSDVPTTGKKEQYF. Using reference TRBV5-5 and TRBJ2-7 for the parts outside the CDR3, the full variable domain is DAGVTQSPTHLIKTRGQQVTLRCSPISGHKSVSWYQQVLGQGPQFIFQYYEKEERGRGNFPDRFSARQFPNYSSELNVNALLLGDSALYLCASSDVPTTGKKEQYFGPGTRLTVT.

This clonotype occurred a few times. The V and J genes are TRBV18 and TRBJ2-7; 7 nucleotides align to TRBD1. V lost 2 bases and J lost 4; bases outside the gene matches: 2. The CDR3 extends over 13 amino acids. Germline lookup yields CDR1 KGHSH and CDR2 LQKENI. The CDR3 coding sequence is TGTGCCAGCTCACCATCGACAGGGTACGAGCAGTACTTC. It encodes CASSPSTGYEQYF. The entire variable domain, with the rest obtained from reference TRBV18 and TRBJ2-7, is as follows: NAGVMQNPRHLVRRRGQEARLRCSPMKGHSHVYWYRQLPEEGLKFMVYLQKENIIDESGMPKERFSAEFPKEGPSILRIQQVVRGDSAAYFCASSPSTGYEQYFGPGTRLTVT.

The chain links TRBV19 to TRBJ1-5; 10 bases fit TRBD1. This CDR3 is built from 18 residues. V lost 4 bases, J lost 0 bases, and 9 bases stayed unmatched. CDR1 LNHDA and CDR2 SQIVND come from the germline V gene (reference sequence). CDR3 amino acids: CASSNRDRGWYSNQPQHF. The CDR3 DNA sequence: TGTGCCAGTAGTAACCGGGACAGGGGTTGGTATAGCAATCAGCCCCAGCATTTT.

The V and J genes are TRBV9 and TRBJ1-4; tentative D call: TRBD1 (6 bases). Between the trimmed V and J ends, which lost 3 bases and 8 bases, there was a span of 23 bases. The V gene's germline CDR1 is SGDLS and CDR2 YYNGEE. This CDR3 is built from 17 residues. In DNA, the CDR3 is TGTGCCAGCAGCGCGCCTGTACAGGGCAGGACGGAAGAAAAACTGTTTTTT. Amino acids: CASSAPVQGRTEEKLFF.